This TCR beta chain was retrieved from a study of blood T cell repertoires in COVID-19. The overall study: Resolution of symptoms, clearance, or two negative PCRs was present in recovered Cohort 3 donors. Samples of COVID-19 (acute and convalescent) were obtained from the United States, Italy and Spain.

Authors' methods: Researchers report that nucleated cell counts were estimated from reference gene primer amplification. Produced via immunoSEQ multiplex PCR; TCRdb's table is partial and in-frame only. For V, J and clone size, that table is used; D and trimming come from the DNA. This sample carries more than 120,000 clones, over 75% of them seen once, and the ten largest clones take around 3.9%. The CDR3 consists of 16 residues. The germline gives CDR1 KGHDR, CDR2 SFDVKD. Germline trimming cut 3 bases from V and 9 bases from J; bases unmatched to any gene: 12. The TCR was taken from a man aged 45-60 years in a cohort exposed to, infected with or recovered from COVID-19 (not recorded which). Sequencing was carried out using PBMCs or T cells enriched from blood (not recorded which). V and J are TRBV24-1 and TRBJ2-1, with TRBD2 matching 8 bases. The CDR3 DNA follows: TGTGCCACCAGTGATACCCCGTTGTTAGCGGGATCTGAGCAGTTCTTC. Translating gives CATSDTPLLAGSEQFF.